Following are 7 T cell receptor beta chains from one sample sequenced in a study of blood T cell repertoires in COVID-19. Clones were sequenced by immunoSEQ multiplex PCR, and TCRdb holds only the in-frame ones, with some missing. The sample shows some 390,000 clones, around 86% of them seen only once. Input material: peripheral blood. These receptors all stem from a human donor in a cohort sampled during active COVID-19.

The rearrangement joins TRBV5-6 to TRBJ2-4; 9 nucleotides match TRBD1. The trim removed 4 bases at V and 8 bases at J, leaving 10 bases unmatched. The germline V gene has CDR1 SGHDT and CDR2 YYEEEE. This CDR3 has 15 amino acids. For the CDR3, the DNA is TGTGCCAGCAGCCCGGGGACAGGGTGGGGGGACATTCAGTACTTC. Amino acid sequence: CASSPGTGWGDIQYF.

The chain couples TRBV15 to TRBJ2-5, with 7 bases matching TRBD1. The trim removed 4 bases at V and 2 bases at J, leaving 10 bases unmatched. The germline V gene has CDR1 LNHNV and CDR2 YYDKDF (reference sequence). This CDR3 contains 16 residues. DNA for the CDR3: TGTGCCACCAGCACCCAAAAGGGGGCTGGGCAAGAGACCCAGTACTTC. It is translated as CATSTQKGAGQETQYF. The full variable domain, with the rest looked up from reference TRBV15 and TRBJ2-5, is DAMVIQNPRYQVTQFGKPVTLSCSQTLNHNVMYWYQQKSSQAPKLLFHYYDKDFNNEADTPDNFQSRRPNTSFCFLDIRSPGLGDTAMYLCATSTQKGAGQETQYFGPGTRLLVL.

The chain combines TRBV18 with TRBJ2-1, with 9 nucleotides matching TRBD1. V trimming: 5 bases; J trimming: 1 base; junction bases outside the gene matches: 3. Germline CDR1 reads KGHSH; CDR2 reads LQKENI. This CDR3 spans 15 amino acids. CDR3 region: CASSSGQGSYNEQFF. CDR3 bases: TGTGCCAGCTCATCCGGACAGGGGTCCTACAATGAGCAGTTCTTC.

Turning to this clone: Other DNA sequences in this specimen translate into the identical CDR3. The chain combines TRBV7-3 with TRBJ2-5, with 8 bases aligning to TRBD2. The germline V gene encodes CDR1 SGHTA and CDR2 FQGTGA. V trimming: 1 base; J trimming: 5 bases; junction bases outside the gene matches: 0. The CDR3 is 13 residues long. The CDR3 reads CASSLSGGETQYF. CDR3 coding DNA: TGTGCCAGCAGCTTAAGCGGGGGGGAGACCCAGTACTTC.

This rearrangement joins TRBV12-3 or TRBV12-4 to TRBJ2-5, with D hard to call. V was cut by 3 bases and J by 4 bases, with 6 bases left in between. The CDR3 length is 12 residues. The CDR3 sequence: CASSFWPETQYF. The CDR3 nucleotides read TGTGCCAGCAGTTTTTGGCCAGAGACCCAGTACTTC.

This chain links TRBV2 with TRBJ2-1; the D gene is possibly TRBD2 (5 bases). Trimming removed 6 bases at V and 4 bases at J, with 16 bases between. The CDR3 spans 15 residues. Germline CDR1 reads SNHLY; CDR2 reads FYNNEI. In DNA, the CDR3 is TGTGCCAGCAGCTCGACTACCACTAGATACAATGAGCAGTTCTTC. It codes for CASSSTTTRYNEQFF.

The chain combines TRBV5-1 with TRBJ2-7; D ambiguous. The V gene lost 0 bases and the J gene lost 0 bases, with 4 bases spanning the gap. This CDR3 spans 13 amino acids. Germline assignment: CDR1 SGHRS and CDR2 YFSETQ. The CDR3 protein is CASSLVGSYEQYF. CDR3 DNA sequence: TGCGCCAGCAGCTTGGTCGGCTCCTACGAGCAGTACTTC.